The entry below describes one T cell receptor beta chain. The source of the sample is a study of blood T cell repertoires in COVID-19. Across the whole study: The United States, Italy and Spain provided the acute and convalescent COVID-19 samples.

Those enrolled, adults aged about 18 to 95 years, came from 25 or so US areas. Recovered Cohort 3 donors showed two negative PCRs, clearance, or symptom resolution. Profiled with immunoSEQ multiplex PCR; TCRdb holds only in-frame clones, not every one. The table lists roughly 260,000 clones, around nine tenths of them singletons, with approximately 2.4% in the top ten. The germline V gene has CDR1 LNHDA and CDR2 SQIVND (reference sequence). V was clipped by 5 bases and J by 6 bases; unmatched bases: 17. This CDR3 is built from 17 residues. The TCR was taken from a woman between 18 and 29 years old who had recovered from COVID-19. This sequence joins TRBV19 and TRBJ2-7, with TRBD1 matching 9 bases. The sequencing sample was made of PBMCs or T cells enriched from blood (not recorded which). Here the CDR3 reads CASSRQLRGTGSPEQYF. In DNA, the CDR3 is TGTGCCAGTAGTCGCCAATTAAGGGGGACAGGGAGCCCCGAGCAGTACTTC.